The sequence of this TCR beta chain was determined in a study of CD8 T cells in ankylosing spondylitis. TCRdb passed the 5' RACE reads through MiXCR, listing each CDR3 protein once. The profile shows about 240,000 distinct CDR3 sequences, about 11% of them singletons. Study-level points and caveats: Several highly homologous variants made up a TCR beta motif that seemed to typify ankylosing spondylitis blood.

CDR3 length: 15 residues. V shed 3 bases, J shed 0 bases, and the junction held 5 bases outside the gene matches. Germline assignment: CDR1 SGHRS and CDR2 YFSETQ. This clonotype was found many times. What it binds is not known. This receptor was identified in a male donor with ankylosing spondylitis or in good health (not recorded which). The gene calls are TRBV5-1 and TRBJ2-7; 8 bases match TRBD2. Specimen: blood, either unsorted or a sorted T cell fraction (not recorded which). Here the CDR3 reads CASSSTSGSSYEQYF. In nucleotides, the CDR3 is TGCGCCAGCAGCTCCACTAGCGGTAGCTCCTACGAGCAGTACTTC.